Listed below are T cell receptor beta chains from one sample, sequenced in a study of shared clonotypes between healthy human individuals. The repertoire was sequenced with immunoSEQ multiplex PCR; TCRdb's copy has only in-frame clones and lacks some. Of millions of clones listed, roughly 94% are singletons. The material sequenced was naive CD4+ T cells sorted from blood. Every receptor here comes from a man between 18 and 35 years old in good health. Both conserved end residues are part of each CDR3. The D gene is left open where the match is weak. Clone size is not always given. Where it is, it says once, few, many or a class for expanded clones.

cdr3_nt: TGTGCCAGCAGCGTAGACGGACTAAACTACAATGAGCAGTTCTTC; cdr3_aa: CASSVDGLNYNEQFF; d_call: NA; v_call: TRBV9; j_call: TRBJ2-1; clone_size: NA
cdr3_nt: TGTGCCTGGGCAAAACACAATTCCGGGGGTTGGACTGAAGCTTTCTTT; cdr3_aa: CAWAKHNSGGWTEAFF; d_call: NA; v_call: TRBV30; j_call: TRBJ1-1; clone_size: NA
cdr3_nt: TGTGCCAGCAGTTACAGGGTCATGAACACTGAAGCTTTCTTT; cdr3_aa: CASSYRVMNTEAFF; d_call: NA; v_call: TRBV5-5; j_call: TRBJ1-1; clone_size: NA
cdr3_nt: TGCGCCAGCAGCTTGGAACCGGGGCCGAGACCCGGGGAGCTGTTTTTT; cdr3_aa: CASSLEPGPRPGELFF; d_call: NA; v_call: TRBV5-1; j_call: TRBJ2-2; clone_size: NA
cdr3_nt: TGCGCCAGCAGCTTTTTGGCGGGAGGCTCGAAGACAGATACGCAGTATTTT; cdr3_aa: CASSFLAGGSKTDTQYF; d_call: TRBD2; v_call: TRBV5-1; j_call: TRBJ2-3; clone_size: NA
cdr3_nt: TGTGCCAGCAGCCCGTCCCGGGACAGGGGCTATGGCTACACCTTC; cdr3_aa: CASSPSRDRGYGYTF; d_call: TRBD1; v_call: TRBV7-9; j_call: TRBJ1-2; clone_size: NA
cdr3_nt: TGTGCCATCAGTAATAGCCGGGAGTGGACAGATACGCAGTATTTT; cdr3_aa: CAISNSREWTDTQYF; d_call: NA; v_call: TRBV10-3; j_call: TRBJ2-3; clone_size: NA
cdr3_nt: TGTGCCAGCAGTTCCGGGACAGGCCGCTATGGCTACACCTTC; cdr3_aa: CASSSGTGRYGYTF; d_call: TRBD1; v_call: TRBV6-4; j_call: TRBJ1-2; clone_size: NA
cdr3_nt: TGTGCCAGCAGGGATCCTGCAACTAATGAAAAACTGTTTTTT; cdr3_aa: CASRDPATNEKLFF; d_call: NA; v_call: TRBV25-1; j_call: TRBJ1-4; clone_size: NA
cdr3_nt: TGTGCCATCAGTGCCTCGACTAGGGAGACCCAGTACTTC; cdr3_aa: CAISASTRETQYF; d_call: NA; v_call: TRBV10-3; j_call: TRBJ2-5; clone_size: NA
cdr3_nt: TGTGCCAGCAGTTTTCGACGGGGGGTTGCGGATACGCAGTATTTT; cdr3_aa: CASSFRRGVADTQYF; d_call: TRBD2; v_call: TRBV28; j_call: TRBJ2-3; clone_size: once
cdr3_nt: TGCGCCAGCAGCTTGGCGCGGGGGCTGAACACTGAAGCTTTCTTT; cdr3_aa: CASSLARGLNTEAFF; d_call: NA; v_call: TRBV5-1; j_call: TRBJ1-1; clone_size: NA
cdr3_nt: TGCGCCAGCAAACAAGAGAACACTGAAGCTTTCTTT; cdr3_aa: CASKQENTEAFF; d_call: NA; v_call: TRBV5-1; j_call: TRBJ1-1; clone_size: NA
cdr3_nt: TGTGCCAGTAGTACCCCCGGGGACAGCCTTGAAGCTTTCTTT; cdr3_aa: CASSTPGDSLEAFF; d_call: TRBD1; v_call: TRBV19; j_call: TRBJ1-1; clone_size: NA
cdr3_nt: TGTGCCAGCAGGCGGACGGCGTATAATTCACCCCTCCACTTT; cdr3_aa: CASRRTAYNSPLHF; d_call: NA; v_call: TRBV13; j_call: TRBJ1-6; clone_size: NA
cdr3_nt: TGTGCCACCAGCACACTCGGAGGCGGGAACTACGAGCAGTACTTC; cdr3_aa: CATSTLGGGNYEQYF; d_call: NA; v_call: TRBV15; j_call: TRBJ2-7; clone_size: NA
cdr3_nt: TGTGCCAGCTCACCTTCGACCGTAAGCGCTACGAACACCGGGGAGCTGTTTTTT; cdr3_aa: CASSPSTVSATNTGELFF; d_call: NA; v_call: TRBV18; j_call: TRBJ2-2; clone_size: NA
cdr3_nt: TGTGCCAGCAGTAGAGGTAGCGGGAACTCCAATGAGCAGTTCTTC; cdr3_aa: CASSRGSGNSNEQFF; d_call: TRBD2; v_call: TRBV6-5; j_call: TRBJ2-1; clone_size: NA
cdr3_nt: TGTGCCAGCGATTCAAGACAGGGGGCGTCTGAAGCTTTCTTT; cdr3_aa: CASDSRQGASEAFF; d_call: TRBD1; v_call: TRBV2; j_call: TRBJ1-1; clone_size: NA
cdr3_nt: TGTGCCAGCAGTCGTGGGACAGGGCCTAATCAGCCCCAGCATTTT; cdr3_aa: CASSRGTGPNQPQHF; d_call: TRBD1; v_call: TRBV27; j_call: TRBJ1-5; clone_size: NA
cdr3_nt: TGTGCCAGCTCACCTTTAGGACAGGGCTCCTACGAGCAGTACTTC; cdr3_aa: CASSPLGQGSYEQYF; d_call: TRBD1; v_call: TRBV18; j_call: TRBJ2-7; clone_size: many
cdr3_nt: TGTGCCAGCAGGAAAAGCATAGGGGGCGCGGGGACCCAGTACTTC; cdr3_aa: CASRKSIGGAGTQYF; d_call: TRBD1; v_call: TRBV2; j_call: TRBJ2-5; clone_size: NA
cdr3_nt: TGTGCCAGCAGCTTATTCGTATCTGAAAAACTGTTTTTT; cdr3_aa: CASSLFVSEKLFF; d_call: NA; v_call: TRBV7-2; j_call: TRBJ1-4; clone_size: NA
cdr3_nt: TGTGCCAGCAGCTTTACTAGCGGGAGAAACAATGAGCAGTTCTTC; cdr3_aa: CASSFTSGRNNEQFF; d_call: TRBD2; v_call: TRBV7-9; j_call: TRBJ2-1; clone_size: few
cdr3_nt: TGTGCCAGCATCCTCTCCGGGGGCTCCTACGAGCAGTACTTC; cdr3_aa: CASILSGGSYEQYF; d_call: NA; v_call: TRBV6-1; j_call: TRBJ2-7; clone_size: NA
cdr3_nt: TGTGCCAGCAGCGTAGCCAAGGGATTCGGAAACACCATATATTTT; cdr3_aa: CASSVAKGFGNTIYF; d_call: NA; v_call: TRBV9; j_call: TRBJ1-3; clone_size: NA
cdr3_nt: TGCGCCAGCGGGGCCTCGGATGGAAACACCATATATTTT; cdr3_aa: CASGASDGNTIYF; d_call: NA; v_call: TRBV10-2; j_call: TRBJ1-3; clone_size: NA
cdr3_nt: TGCGCCAGCAGCTCACCCGCGGGGGACGGTGAGCAGTTCTTC; cdr3_aa: CASSSPAGDGEQFF; d_call: TRBD2; v_call: TRBV5-1; j_call: TRBJ2-1; clone_size: NA
cdr3_nt: TGTGCCAGCAGTTACGGGACGGCGGGCTACGAGCAGTACTTC; cdr3_aa: CASSYGTAGYEQYF; d_call: NA; v_call: TRBV6-5; j_call: TRBJ2-7; clone_size: NA